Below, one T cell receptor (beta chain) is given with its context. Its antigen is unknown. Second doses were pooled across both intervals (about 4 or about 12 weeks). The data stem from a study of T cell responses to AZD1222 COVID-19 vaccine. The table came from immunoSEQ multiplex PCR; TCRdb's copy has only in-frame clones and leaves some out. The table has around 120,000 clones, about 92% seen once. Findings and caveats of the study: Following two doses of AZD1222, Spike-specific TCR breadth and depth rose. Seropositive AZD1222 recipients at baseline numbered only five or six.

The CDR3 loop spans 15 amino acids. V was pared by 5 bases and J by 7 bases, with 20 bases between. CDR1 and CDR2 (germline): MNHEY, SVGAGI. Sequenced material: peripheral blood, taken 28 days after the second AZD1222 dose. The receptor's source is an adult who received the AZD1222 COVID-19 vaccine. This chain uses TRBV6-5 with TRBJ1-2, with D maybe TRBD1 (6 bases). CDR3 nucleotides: TGTGCCAGCAGTACCATGACAGGAATCGGAATTGGCTACACCTTC. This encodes CASSTMTGIGIGYTF.